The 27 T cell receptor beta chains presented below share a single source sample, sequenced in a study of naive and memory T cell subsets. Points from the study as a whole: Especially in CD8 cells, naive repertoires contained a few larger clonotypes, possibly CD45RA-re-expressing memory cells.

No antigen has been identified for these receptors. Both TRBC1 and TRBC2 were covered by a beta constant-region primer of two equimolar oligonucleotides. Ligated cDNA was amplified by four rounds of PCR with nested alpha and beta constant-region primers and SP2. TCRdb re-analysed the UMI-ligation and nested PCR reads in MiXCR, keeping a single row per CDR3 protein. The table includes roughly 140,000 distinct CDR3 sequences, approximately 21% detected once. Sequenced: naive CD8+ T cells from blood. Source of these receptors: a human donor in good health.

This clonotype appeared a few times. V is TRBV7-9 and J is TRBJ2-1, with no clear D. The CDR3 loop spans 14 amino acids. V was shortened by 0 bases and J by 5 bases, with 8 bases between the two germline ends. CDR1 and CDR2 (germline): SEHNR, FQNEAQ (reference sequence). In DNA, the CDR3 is TGTGCCAGCAGCTTAGCAGGCGTTGACAATGAGCAGTTCTTC. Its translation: CASSLAGVDNEQFF.

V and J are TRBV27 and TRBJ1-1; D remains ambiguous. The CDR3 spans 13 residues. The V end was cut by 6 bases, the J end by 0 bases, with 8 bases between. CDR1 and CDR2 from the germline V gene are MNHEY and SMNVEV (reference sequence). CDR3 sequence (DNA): TGTGCCAGCAGGCTCAATTTGAACACTGAAGCTTTCTTT. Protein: CASRLNLNTEAFF.

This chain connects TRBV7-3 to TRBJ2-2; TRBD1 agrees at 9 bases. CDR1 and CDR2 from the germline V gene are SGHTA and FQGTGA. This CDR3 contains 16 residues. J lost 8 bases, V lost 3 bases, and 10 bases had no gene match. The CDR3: CASSFLRTGVIGELFF. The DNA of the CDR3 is TGTGCCAGCAGCTTCCTCCGGACAGGGGTCATTGGGGAGCTGTTTTTT.

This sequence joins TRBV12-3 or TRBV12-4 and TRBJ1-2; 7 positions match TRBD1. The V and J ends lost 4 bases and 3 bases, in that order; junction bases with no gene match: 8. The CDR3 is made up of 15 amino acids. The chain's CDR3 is CASSSTDRADYGYTF. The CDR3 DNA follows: TGTGCCAGCAGTTCTACCGACAGGGCAGACTATGGCTACACCTTC.

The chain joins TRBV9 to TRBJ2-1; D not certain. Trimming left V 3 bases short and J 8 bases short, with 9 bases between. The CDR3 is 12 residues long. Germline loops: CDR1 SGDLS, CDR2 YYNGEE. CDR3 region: CASSENNHEQFF. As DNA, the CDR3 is TGTGCCAGCAGCGAAAATAACCATGAGCAGTTCTTC.

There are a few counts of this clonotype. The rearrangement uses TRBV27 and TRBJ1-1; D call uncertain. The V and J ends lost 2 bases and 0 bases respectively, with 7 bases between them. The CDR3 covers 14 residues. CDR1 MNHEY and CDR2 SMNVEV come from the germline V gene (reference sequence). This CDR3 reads CASSLRRVNTEAFF. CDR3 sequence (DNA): TGTGCCAGCAGTTTACGAAGAGTGAACACTGAAGCTTTCTTT.

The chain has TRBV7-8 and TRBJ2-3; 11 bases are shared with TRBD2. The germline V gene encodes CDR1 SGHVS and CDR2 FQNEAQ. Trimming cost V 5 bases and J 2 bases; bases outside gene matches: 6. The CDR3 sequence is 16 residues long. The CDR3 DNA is TGTGCCAGCAGCCCAGGACTAGCGGGCCTCACAGATACGCAGTATTTT. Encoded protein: CASSPGLAGLTDTQYF. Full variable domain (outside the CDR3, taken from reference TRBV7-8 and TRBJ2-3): GAGVSQSPRYKVAKRGQDVALRCDPISGHVSLFWYQQALGQGPEFLTYFQNEAQLDKSGLPSDRFFAERPEGSVSTLKIQRTQQEDSAVYLCASSPGLAGLTDTQYFGPGTRLTVL.

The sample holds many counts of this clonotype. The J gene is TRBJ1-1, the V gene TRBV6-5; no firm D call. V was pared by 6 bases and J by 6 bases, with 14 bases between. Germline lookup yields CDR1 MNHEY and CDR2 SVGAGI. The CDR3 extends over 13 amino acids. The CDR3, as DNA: TGTGCCAGCAGCCTAACGCAGATCTCTGAAGCTTTCTTT. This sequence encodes CASSLTQISEAFF.

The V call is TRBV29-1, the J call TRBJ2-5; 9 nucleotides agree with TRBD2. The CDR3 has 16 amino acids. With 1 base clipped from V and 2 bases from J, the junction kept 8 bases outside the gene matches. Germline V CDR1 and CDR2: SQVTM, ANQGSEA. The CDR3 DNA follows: TGCAGCGTTGAAGGCCTAGCGGGGAAGTGGCAAGAGACCCAGTACTTC. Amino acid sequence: CSVEGLAGKWQETQYF.

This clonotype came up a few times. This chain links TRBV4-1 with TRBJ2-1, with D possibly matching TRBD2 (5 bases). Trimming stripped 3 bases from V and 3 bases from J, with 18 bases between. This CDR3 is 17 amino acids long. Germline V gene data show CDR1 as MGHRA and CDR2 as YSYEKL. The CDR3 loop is CASSHPGLLTNYNEQFF. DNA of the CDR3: TGCGCCAGCAGCCACCCAGGACTCCTAACGAACTACAATGAGCAGTTCTTC.

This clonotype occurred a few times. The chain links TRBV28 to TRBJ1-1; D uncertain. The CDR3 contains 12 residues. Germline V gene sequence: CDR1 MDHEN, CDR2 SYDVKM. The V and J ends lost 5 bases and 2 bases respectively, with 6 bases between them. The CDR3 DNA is TGTGCCAGCAGTGACCTTAACACTGAAGCTTTCTTT. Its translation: CASSDLNTEAFF.

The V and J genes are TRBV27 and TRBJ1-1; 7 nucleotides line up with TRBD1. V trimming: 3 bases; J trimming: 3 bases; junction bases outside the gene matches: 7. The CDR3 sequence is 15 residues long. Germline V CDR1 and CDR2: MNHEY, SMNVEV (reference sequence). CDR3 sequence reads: CASSLQEGAYTEAFF. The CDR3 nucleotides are TGTGCCAGCAGTTTGCAGGAGGGGGCTTACACTGAAGCTTTCTTT.

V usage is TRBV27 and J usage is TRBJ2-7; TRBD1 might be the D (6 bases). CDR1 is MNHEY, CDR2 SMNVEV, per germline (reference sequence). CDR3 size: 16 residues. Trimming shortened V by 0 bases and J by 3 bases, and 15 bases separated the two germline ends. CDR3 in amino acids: CASSLSYDRSYYEQYF. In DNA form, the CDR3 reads TGTGCCAGCAGTTTATCCTATGACAGGTCATACTACGAGCAGTACTTC.

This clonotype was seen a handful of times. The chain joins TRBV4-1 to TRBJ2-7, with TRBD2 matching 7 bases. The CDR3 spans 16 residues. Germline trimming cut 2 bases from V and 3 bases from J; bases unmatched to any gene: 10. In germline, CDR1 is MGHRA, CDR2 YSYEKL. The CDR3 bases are TGCGCCAGCAGCCAATATAGCCTAGCGGAGGGCTACGAGCAGTACTTC. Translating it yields CASSQYSLAEGYEQYF.

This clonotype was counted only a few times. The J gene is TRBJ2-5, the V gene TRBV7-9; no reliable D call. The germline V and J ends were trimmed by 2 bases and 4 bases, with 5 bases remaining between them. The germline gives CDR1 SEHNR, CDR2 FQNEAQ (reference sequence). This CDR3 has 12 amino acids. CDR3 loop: CASSLSRETQYF. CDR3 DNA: TGTGCCAGCAGCTTAAGCCGAGAGACCCAGTACTTC.

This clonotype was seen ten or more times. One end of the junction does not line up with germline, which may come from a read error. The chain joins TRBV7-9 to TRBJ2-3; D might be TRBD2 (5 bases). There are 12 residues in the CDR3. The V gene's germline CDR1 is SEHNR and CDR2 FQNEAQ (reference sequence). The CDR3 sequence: CASSLGADTQYF. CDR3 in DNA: TGCGCCAGCAGCTTGGGAGCAGATACGCAGTATTTT.

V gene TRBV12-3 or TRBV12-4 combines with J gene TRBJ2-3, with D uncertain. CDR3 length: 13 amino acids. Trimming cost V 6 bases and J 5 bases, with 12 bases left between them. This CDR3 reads CASRLGGEDTQYF. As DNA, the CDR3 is TGTGCCAGCAGGCTAGGCGGTGAAGATACGCAGTATTTT.

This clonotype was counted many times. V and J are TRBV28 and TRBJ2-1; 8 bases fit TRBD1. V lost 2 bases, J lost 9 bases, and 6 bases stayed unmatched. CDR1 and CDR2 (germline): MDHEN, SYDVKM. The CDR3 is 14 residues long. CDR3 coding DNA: TGTGCCAGCAGTTTAGGACAGGGACACGGTGAGCAGTTCTTC. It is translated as CASSLGQGHGEQFF.

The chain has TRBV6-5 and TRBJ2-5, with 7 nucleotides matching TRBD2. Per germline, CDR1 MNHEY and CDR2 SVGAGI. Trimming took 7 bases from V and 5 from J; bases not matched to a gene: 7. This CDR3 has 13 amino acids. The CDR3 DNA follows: TGTGCCAGCACCCCCCGGGACTACGAGACCCAGTACTTC. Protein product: CASTPRDYETQYF.

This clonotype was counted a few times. DNA for the CDR3: TGTGCCAGTAAGGACAGTAATAGCAATCAGCCCCAGCATTTT. Amino acid sequence: CASKDSNSNQPQHF. This chain joins TRBV7-9 and TRBJ1-5, with D possibly TRBD1 on 6 matching bases. V was trimmed by 9 bases and J by 0 bases, leaving 12 bases between them. CDR3 length: 14 residues. Germline assignment: CDR1 SEHNR and CDR2 FQNEAQ (reference sequence).

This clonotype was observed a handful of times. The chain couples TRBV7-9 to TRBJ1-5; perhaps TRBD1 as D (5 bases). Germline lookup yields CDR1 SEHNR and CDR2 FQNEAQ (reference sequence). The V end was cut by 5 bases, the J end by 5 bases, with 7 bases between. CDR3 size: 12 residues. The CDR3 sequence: CASSDSYQPQHF. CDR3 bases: TGTGCCAGCAGCGACAGCTATCAGCCCCAGCATTTT.

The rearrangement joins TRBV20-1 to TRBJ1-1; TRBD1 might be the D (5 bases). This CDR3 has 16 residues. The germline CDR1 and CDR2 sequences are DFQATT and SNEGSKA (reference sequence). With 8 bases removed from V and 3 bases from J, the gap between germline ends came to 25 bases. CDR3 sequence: CSSPSPDRWGDTEAFF. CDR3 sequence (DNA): TGCAGTTCTCCTTCCCCGGACCGGTGGGGGGACACTGAAGCTTTCTTT.

CDR3 region: CASSLGPINEKLFF. The CDR3 DNA sequence: TGTGCCAGCAGTTTAGGACCGATTAATGAAAAACTGTTTTTT. V gene TRBV28 combines with J gene TRBJ1-4; D is uncertain. CDR1 is MDHEN, CDR2 SYDVKM, per germline. V was trimmed by 2 bases and J by 4 bases, leaving 8 bases between them. This CDR3 has 14 residues.

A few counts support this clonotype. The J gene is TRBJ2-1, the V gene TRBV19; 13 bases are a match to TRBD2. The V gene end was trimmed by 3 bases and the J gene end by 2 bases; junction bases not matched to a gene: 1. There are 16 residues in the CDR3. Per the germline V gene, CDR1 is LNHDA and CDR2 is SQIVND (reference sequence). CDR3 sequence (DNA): TGTGCCAGTAGTATTGGGACTAGCGGGACCTACAATGAGCAGTTCTTC. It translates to CASSIGTSGTYNEQFF.

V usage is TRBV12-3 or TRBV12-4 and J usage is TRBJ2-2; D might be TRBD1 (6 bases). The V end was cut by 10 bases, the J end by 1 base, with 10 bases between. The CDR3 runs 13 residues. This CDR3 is CATETGNTGELFF. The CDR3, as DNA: TGTGCCACCGAGACAGGGAACACCGGGGAGCTGTTTTTT.

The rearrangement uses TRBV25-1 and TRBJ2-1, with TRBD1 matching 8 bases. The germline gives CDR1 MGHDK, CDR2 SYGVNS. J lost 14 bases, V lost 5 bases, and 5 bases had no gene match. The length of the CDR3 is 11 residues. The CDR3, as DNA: TGTGCCAGCAGTTCAGGGGGCGCAAAGTTCTTC. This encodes CASSSGGAKFF.

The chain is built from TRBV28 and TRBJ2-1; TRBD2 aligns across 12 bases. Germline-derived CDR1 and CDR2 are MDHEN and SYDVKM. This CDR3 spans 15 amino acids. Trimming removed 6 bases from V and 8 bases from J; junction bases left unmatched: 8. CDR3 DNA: TGTGCCAGCAGAAAAGGACTAGCGGGACCTGATGAGCAGTTCTTC. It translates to CASRKGLAGPDEQFF.